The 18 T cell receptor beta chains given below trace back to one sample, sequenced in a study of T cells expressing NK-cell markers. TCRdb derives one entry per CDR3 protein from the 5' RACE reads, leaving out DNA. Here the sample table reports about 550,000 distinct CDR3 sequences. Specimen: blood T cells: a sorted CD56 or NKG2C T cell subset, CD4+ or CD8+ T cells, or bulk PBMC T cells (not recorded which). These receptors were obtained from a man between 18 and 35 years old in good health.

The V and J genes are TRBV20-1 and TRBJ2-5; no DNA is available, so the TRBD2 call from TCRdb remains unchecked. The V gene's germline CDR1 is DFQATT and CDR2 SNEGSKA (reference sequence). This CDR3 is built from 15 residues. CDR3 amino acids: CSARRPARRKETQYF.

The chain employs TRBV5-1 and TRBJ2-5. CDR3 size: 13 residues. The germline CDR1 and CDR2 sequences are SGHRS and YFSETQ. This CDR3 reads CASSWRKQETQYF.

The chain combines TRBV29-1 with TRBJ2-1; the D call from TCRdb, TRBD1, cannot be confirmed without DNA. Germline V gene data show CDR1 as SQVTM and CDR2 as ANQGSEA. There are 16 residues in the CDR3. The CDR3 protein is CSVEIPQRLRVDEQFF.

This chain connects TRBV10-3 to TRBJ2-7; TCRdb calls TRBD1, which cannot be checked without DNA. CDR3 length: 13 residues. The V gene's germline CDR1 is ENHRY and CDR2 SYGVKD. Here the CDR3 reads CAISETGRDEQYF.

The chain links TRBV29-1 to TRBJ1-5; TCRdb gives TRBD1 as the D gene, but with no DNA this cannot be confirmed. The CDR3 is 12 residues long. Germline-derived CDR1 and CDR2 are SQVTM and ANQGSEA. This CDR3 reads CSVQGWNQPQHF.

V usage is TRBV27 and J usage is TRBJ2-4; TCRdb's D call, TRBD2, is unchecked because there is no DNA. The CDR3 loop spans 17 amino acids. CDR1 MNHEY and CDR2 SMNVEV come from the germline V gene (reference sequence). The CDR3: CASSLFGAPSAKNIQYF.

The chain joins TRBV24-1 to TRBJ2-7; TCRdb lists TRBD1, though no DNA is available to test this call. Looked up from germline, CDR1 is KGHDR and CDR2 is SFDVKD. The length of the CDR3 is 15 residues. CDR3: CATSEGTSSSNEQYF.

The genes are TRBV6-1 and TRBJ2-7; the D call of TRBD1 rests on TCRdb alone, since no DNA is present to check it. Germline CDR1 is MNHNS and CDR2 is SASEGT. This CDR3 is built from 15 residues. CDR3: CASSPGSWSSYEQYF.

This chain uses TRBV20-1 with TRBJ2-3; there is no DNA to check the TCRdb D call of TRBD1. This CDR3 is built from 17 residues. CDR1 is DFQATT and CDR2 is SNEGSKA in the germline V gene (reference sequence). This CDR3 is CSARGIEPGGDTDTQYF.

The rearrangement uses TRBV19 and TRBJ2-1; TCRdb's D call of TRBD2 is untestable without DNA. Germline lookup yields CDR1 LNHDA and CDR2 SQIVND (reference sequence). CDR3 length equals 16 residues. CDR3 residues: CASSSTGAGFHNEQFF. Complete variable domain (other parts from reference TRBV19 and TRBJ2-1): DGGITQSPKYLFRKEGQNVTLSCEQNLNHDAMYWYRQDPGQGLRLIYYSQIVNDFQKGDIAEGYSVSREKKESFPLTVTSAQKNPTAFYLCASSSTGAGFHNEQFFGPGTRLTVL.

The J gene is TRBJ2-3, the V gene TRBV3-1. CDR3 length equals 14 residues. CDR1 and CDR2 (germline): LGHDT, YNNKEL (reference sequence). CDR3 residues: CASSPMIDTDTQYF.

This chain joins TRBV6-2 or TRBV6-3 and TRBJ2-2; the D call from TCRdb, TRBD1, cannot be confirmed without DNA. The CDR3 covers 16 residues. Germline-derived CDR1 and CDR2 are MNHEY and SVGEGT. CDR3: CASFWGYDKNTGELFF.

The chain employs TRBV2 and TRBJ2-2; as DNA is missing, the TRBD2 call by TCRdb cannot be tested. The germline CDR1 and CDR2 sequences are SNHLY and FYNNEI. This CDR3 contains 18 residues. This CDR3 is CASSEALRGLAGAGELFF.

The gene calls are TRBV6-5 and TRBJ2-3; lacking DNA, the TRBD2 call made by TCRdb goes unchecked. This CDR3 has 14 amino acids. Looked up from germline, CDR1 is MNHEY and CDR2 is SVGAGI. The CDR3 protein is CASSYNGRADTQYF.

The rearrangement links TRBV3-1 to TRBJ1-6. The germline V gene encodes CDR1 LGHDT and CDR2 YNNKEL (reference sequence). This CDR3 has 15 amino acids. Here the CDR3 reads CASSLGRSYNSPLHF.

The chain's CDR3 is CSARGEGAPSVPQYF. The rearrangement links TRBV20-1 to TRBJ2-5; TCRdb indicates TRBD1, and absent DNA this call remains unverified. The CDR3 is 15 amino acids. Per germline, CDR1 DFQATT and CDR2 SNEGSKA (reference sequence).

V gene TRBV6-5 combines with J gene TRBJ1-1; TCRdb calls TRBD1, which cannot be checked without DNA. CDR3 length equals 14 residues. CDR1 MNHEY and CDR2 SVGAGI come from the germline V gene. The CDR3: CASSWGDRTRGAFF.

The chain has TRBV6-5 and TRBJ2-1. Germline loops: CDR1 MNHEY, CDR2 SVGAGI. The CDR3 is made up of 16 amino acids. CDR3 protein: CASSYSRRTYYNEQFF.